This T cell receptor (beta chain) was identified during a study of T-cell reconstitution after alpha-beta-depleted transplantation in children. Study-level results: Several hundred expanded graft clones reportedly gave rise to the alpha-beta T cells present about two months after transplant. There were some patients whose high TCRbeta diversity at day 60 came from surviving recipient T cells and thymic progenitors.

Details on this clonotype: What it binds is not known. The junction does not match germline at one end; this may be a read error.

The CDR3 is 12 residues long. Germline V gene data show CDR1 as SGHRS and CDR2 as YFSETQ. The TCRbeta library was prepared with unique molecular identifiers. One entry per CDR3 protein, called by TCRdb with MiXCR from the PCR reads. Among around 670,000 distinct CDR3 sequences listed, over 10% were seen once. The sequencing used PBMCs, collected before TCRalphabeta/CD19-depleted stem cell transplant. The V call is TRBV5-1, the J call TRBJ2-3; D possibly corresponds to TRBD2 (5 bases). The receptor was isolated from a girl aged 2 to 9 with congenital amegakaryocytic thrombocytopenia, due to receive a stem cell transplant. The CDR3 here is CASSLDSPPGNF. The CDR3 DNA reads as TGCGCCAGCAGCTTGGACAGTCCCCCGGGGAATTTT. The entire variable domain, with the rest obtained from reference TRBV5-1 and TRBJ2-3, is as follows: KAGVTQTPRYLIKTRGQQVTLSCSPISGHRSVSWYQQTPGQGLQFLFEYFSETQRNKGNFPGRFSGRQFSNSRSEMNVSTLELGDSALYLCASSLDSPPGNFGPGTRLTVL.